The source of this TCR beta chain is a study of T cell responses to AZD1222 COVID-19 vaccine. General study points: Spike-wide coverage was observed for vaccine-associated CD4 TCRs, with dominant responses at 160-218 and 743-854. The study reported that nearly half of spike-specific TCRs target unmutated variant regions.

Trimming took 2 bases from V and 9 from J; bases not matched to a gene: 11. The CDR3 is 17 amino acids. Germline V gene lookup returns CDR1 SGHTA and CDR2 FQGTGA. This clone came up once. Its target is unknown. Measured with immunoSEQ multiplex PCR; TCRdb has only the in-frame clones, and not every one. This sample yields over 150,000 clones, of which about nine tenths are seen a single time; over 1.2% belongs to the top ten. The receptor comes from an adult in good health. Sequences were derived from peripheral blood, sampled on day 0 of AZD1222 vaccination. The chain couples TRBV7-3 to TRBJ1-6, with TRBD1 matching over 9 bases. CDR3 sequence: CASSLGQTGTGFSPLHF. CDR3 DNA: TGTGCCAGCAGCTTAGGCCAAACCGGGACAGGGTTTTCACCCCTCCACTTT.